This T cell receptor beta chain was captured by sequencing in a study of cytomegalovirus exposure and HLA in healthy donors. The germline V gene encodes CDR1 MNHNY and CDR2 SVGAGI (reference sequence). The CDR3 spans 12 residues. The V end lost 7 bases, the J end lost 6 bases, and 10 bases lay between the germline ends. Using immunoSEQ multiplex PCR, the repertoire was profiled, and TCRdb retains in-frame clones only, with some absent. This sample has about 130,000 clones, with 75% to 90% found just once. The sample comprised PBMCs. The TCR comes from a young woman in good health and CMV-seropositive. The V call is TRBV6-6, the J call TRBJ2-1, with D uncertain. CDR3 amino acids: CASTESRNEQFF. The CDR3 nucleotides read TGTGCCAGCACCGAGAGCCGCAATGAGCAGTTCTTC.